What follows is one TCR beta chain and its context. Its antigen is currently unknown. The data were obtained in a study of T cells after posttransplantation cyclophosphamide. V lost 10 bases and J 4 bases, leaving 19 bases between the germline ends. The CDR3 spans 14 residues. Germline loops: CDR1 SNHLY, CDR2 FYNNEI. Using immunoSEQ multiplex PCR, the repertoire was profiled, and TCRdb retains in-frame clones only, with some absent. The sample consists of about 17,000 clones, 65% to 85% of them appearing once. Sampled 1 year posttransplant, controls received myeloablative marrow transplants, methotrexate and a calcineurin inhibitor. Findings and caveats of the study: TRB clonality was highly associated with recipient CMV seropositivity and reactivation.

The chain is built from TRBV2 and TRBJ1-1; no clear D gene. The TCR was taken from a male patient in his thirties who received an allogeneic stem cell transplant from an unrelated donor, was CMV-positive, and had acute and chronic GVHD. Some T cells may be provided by the graft donor. The sample consisted of PBMCs, taken approximately 64 weeks after allogeneic stem cell transplant with calcineurin inhibitor and methotrexate. DNA of the CDR3: TGTGCCACCAGCATAGCGAGGGCCGGCACTGAAGCTTTCTTT. Translating it yields CATSIARAGTEAFF.